Following are 22 T cell receptor beta chains from one sample sequenced in a study of beta chain features in type 1 diabetes. cDNA synthesis used the whole RNA isolate, giving expressed TCRB sequences. Clones were read by immunoSEQ multiplex PCR, and TCRdb kept only the in-frame ones, dropping some. Of a few hundred thousand clones in the sample, 14% were seen once. Sequenced sample: naive CD4+ T cells from blood. These receptors were obtained from a man aged 25 to 45 in good health.

The CDR3 is CASSPVVRAVAWEAFF. In nucleotides, the CDR3 is TGTGCCAGCTCACCAGTGGTCAGGGCTGTCGCTTGGGAAGCTTTCTTT. The chain combines TRBV18 with TRBJ1-1, with D possibly TRBD1 on 5 matching bases. The CDR3 runs 16 residues. CDR1 is KGHSH, CDR2 LQKENI, per germline. V lost 2 bases, J lost 8 bases, and 21 bases lay in between.

The genes are TRBV30 and TRBJ2-1; the D is unclear. V was shortened by 0 bases and J by 6 bases, with 6 bases between the two germline ends. Germline CDR1 is GTSNPN and CDR2 is SVGIG (reference sequence). The CDR3 extends over 12 amino acids. This CDR3 reads CAWSVLFNEQFF. The CDR3 DNA is TGTGCCTGGAGTGTACTCTTCAATGAGCAGTTCTTC.

This clone was counted a few times. This chain connects TRBV14 to TRBJ2-2; TRBD2 is a possible D gene (5 bases). Germline loops: CDR1 SGHDN, CDR2 FVKESK. V was clipped by 4 bases and J by 2 bases, with 20 bases between them. The CDR3 is made up of 18 amino acids. The CDR3 here is CASSPISPGILNTGELFF. In DNA, the CDR3 is TGTGCCAGCAGCCCAATATCACCCGGGATTCTCAACACCGGGGAGCTGTTTTTT. Variable domain in full (rest from reference TRBV14 and TRBJ2-2): EAGVTQFPSHSVIEKGQTVTLRCDPISGHDNLYWYRRVMGKEIKFLLHFVKESKQDESGMPNNRFLAERTGGTYSTLKVQPAELEDSGVYFCASSPISPGILNTGELFFGEGSRLTVL.

The genes are TRBV5-6 and TRBJ2-4, with 7 bases that match TRBD2. With V trimmed by 4 bases and J by 8 bases, 18 bases remained unmatched. CDR3 length: 17 amino acids. Germline CDR1 is SGHDT and CDR2 is YYEEEE. Here the CDR3 DNA reads TGTGCCAGCAGCCCTTGGATTTGGGGACTAAGCTTTGACATTCAGTACTTC. Translating gives CASSPWIWGLSFDIQYF.

With respect to this clone: This sample includes further DNA sequences coding for the same CDR3. CDR3 sequence reads: CSVGVTSPGFAQYF. The CDR3 coding sequence is TGCAGCGTCGGTGTTACTAGCCCGGGGTTCGCGCAGTATTTT. The chain is built from TRBV29-1 and TRBJ2-3, with D possibly being TRBD2 (6 bases). The CDR3 sequence is 14 residues long. Deletions cut 6 bases from V and 10 bases from J, with 23 bases between. In germline, CDR1 is SQVTM, CDR2 ANQGSEA.

The gene calls are TRBV25-1 and TRBJ2-7; 8 bases match TRBD1. The CDR3 totals 13 residues. Germline V lookup: CDR1 MGHDK, CDR2 SYGVNS. Trimming removed 7 bases from V and 5 bases from J; junction bases left unmatched: 7. CDR3 amino acids: CASTGQVYHEQYF. The CDR3 DNA follows: TGTGCCAGCACGGGACAGGTCTACCACGAGCAGTACTTC.

The chain carries TRBV19 and TRBJ2-1, with TRBD2 as a possible D gene (5 bases). Trimming removed 5 bases from V and 3 bases from J, with 11 bases in between. This CDR3 region has 14 residues. Germline-derived CDR1 and CDR2 are LNHDA and SQIVND (reference sequence). CDR3 sequence reads: CASSPLTSYNEQFF. CDR3 bases: TGTGCCAGTAGTCCCCTAACTAGCTACAATGAGCAGTTCTTC.

The table lists this clone with a few counts. The chain employs TRBV11-3 and TRBJ2-7; D gene ambiguous. Trimming took 3 bases from V and 4 from J, leaving 10 bases between them. In germline, CDR1 is SGHNT, CDR2 YENEEA. The length of the CDR3 is 13 residues. In nucleotides, the CDR3 is TGTGCCAGCAGCTTGAATAGTTTGTACGAGCAGTACGTC. This sequence encodes CASSLNSLYEQYV.

The chain recombines TRBV5-4 with TRBJ2-5; D is ambiguous. The CDR3 contains 15 residues. Germline-derived CDR1 and CDR2 are SGHNT and YYREEE (reference sequence). The V end was cut by 5 bases, the J end by 1 base, with 15 bases between. CDR3 sequence: CASRRANEVQETQYF. CDR3 in DNA: TGTGCCAGCAGGAGAGCCAACGAGGTCCAAGAGACCCAGTACTTC.

This clone was detected only a few times. The V call is TRBV7-2, the J call TRBJ2-5; no clear D gene. This CDR3 is 13 amino acids long. Germline CDR1 reads SGHTA; CDR2 reads FQGNSA. V was trimmed by 0 bases and J by 5 bases, leaving 7 bases between them. The CDR3 sequence: CASSLAGWETQYF. CDR3 DNA: TGTGCCAGCAGCTTAGCGGGGTGGGAGACCCAGTACTTC.

Notes on this clone: At the DNA level, this CDR3 is encoded by other sequences in the same sample as well. The J gene is TRBJ2-7, the V gene TRBV5-4; D is possibly TRBD1 or TRBD2 (5 bases each). V dropped 4 bases and J dropped 3 bases, with 8 bases sitting between them. CDR1 is SGHNT, CDR2 YYREEE, per germline (reference sequence). The CDR3 contains 12 residues. In DNA form, the CDR3 reads TGTGCCAGCAGCCTTGGGGGCTACGAGCAGTACTTC. This sequence encodes CASSLGGYEQYF.

This clone was seen only a few times. The rearrangement joins TRBV7-9 to TRBJ2-3; 11 bases fit TRBD2. Losses at the gene ends were 4 bases for V and 5 bases for J; bases not matched to a gene: 2. The CDR3 spans 14 residues. The germline CDR1 and CDR2 sequences are SEHNR and FQNEAQ (reference sequence). The CDR3 spells CASSSGLAGDTQYF. The CDR3 DNA follows: TGTGCCAGCAGCTCTGGACTAGCGGGAGATACGCAGTATTTT.

This clone has just a few counts. The chain employs TRBV4-2 and TRBJ2-1; 7 bases line up with TRBD2. Germline lookup yields CDR1 LGHNA and CDR2 YNFKEQ. V lost 0 bases, J lost 8 bases, and 7 bases stayed unmatched. The CDR3 totals 15 residues. The CDR3 region is CASSQERGGSDEQFF. CDR3 in DNA: TGTGCCAGCAGCCAAGAACGTGGCGGGAGCGATGAGCAGTTCTTC.

To note about this clone: Other DNA sequences in the same sample also yield this CDR3. The rearrangement uses TRBV30 and TRBJ1-2, with 8 nucleotides matching TRBD1. The CDR3 runs 13 residues. With 3 bases clipped from V and 4 bases from J, the junction kept 4 bases outside the gene matches. Germline V gene sequence: CDR1 GTSNPN, CDR2 SVGIG (reference sequence). The CDR3 region has the DNA TGTGCCTGGAGCCCCGACAGGGGCTATGGCTACACCTTC. Translation gives CAWSPDRGYGYTF.

V usage is TRBV5-1 and J usage is TRBJ2-1; D is undetermined. The CDR3 is 16 residues long. The V end was cut by 3 bases, the J end by 0 bases, with 13 bases between. Germline assignment: CDR1 SGHRS and CDR2 YFSETQ. CDR3 protein: CASSYIPATSYNEQFF. CDR3 bases: TGCGCCAGCAGCTATATACCTGCTACCTCCTACAATGAGCAGTTCTTC.

This rearrangement joins TRBV9 to TRBJ2-1; 9 bases align to TRBD1. Germline values: CDR1 SGDLS, CDR2 YYNGEE. CDR3 size: 18 residues. V was pared by 5 bases and J by 9 bases, with 21 bases of the junction left unmatched. CDR3 region: CASSTRSQGARARIEQFF. CDR3 coding DNA: TGTGCCAGCAGTACAAGATCACAGGGGGCAAGAGCCAGGATTGAGCAGTTCTTC.

This chain links TRBV7-8 with TRBJ2-4, with unresolved D. V lost 1 base and J lost 0, with 4 bases in between. Germline values: CDR1 SGHVS, CDR2 FQNEAQ. This CDR3 spans 14 amino acids. The CDR3 sequence: CASSLDLAKNIQYF. Written as DNA, the CDR3 is TGTGCCAGCAGCTTAGACCTAGCCAAAAACATTCAGTACTTC. Drawing the rest from reference TRBV7-8 and TRBJ2-4, the complete variable domain is GAGVSQSPRYKVAKRGQDVALRCDPISGHVSLFWYQQALGQGPEFLTYFQNEAQLDKSGLPSDRFFAERPEGSVSTLKIQRTQQEDSAVYLCASSLDLAKNIQYFGAGTRLSVL.

V gene TRBV29-1 combines with J gene TRBJ1-1; perhaps TRBD1 as D (5 bases). In germline, CDR1 is SQVTM, CDR2 ANQGSEA. Trimming stripped 7 bases from V and 2 bases from J, with 14 bases between. The CDR3 has 13 residues. CDR3 amino acids: CSAALRGNTEAFF. The DNA of the CDR3 is TGCAGCGCAGCGCTTCGGGGCAACACTGAAGCTTTCTTT.

This chain uses TRBV7-6 with TRBJ2-7, with D hard to call. CDR1 is SGHVS, CDR2 FNYEAQ, per germline. This CDR3 is 14 amino acids long. V was shortened by 0 bases and J by 3 bases, with 9 bases between the two germline ends. The CDR3 region is CASSLAHGIYEQYF. The CDR3 region has the DNA TGTGCCAGCAGCTTAGCACACGGAATCTACGAGCAGTACTTC.

The gene calls are TRBV4-3 and TRBJ2-2; TRBD2 aligns across 10 bases. CDR1 and CDR2 from the germline V gene are LGHNA and YSLEER. After removal of 0 bases from V and 6 bases from J, the junction contained 7 bases not matched to a gene. This CDR3 contains 17 residues. The CDR3 reads CASSQDIGTSEAGELFF. The CDR3 region has the DNA TGCGCCAGCAGCCAAGATATCGGGACTAGCGAGGCCGGGGAGCTGTTTTTT.

The gene calls are TRBV7-9 and TRBJ2-2; the D is unclear. The CDR3 runs to 14 residues. V was shortened by 1 base and J by 7 bases, with 10 bases between the two germline ends. The V gene's germline CDR1 is SEHNR and CDR2 FQNEAQ (reference sequence). The CDR3 loop reads CASSLVSQNGELFF. The CDR3 DNA sequence: TGTGCCAGCAGCTTAGTGTCCCAGAACGGGGAGCTGTTTTTT.

The V gene is TRBV10-3, the J gene TRBJ2-5; possible D gene TRBD2, 6 bases. Germline lookup yields CDR1 ENHRY and CDR2 SYGVKD. The CDR3 totals 15 residues. Trimming removed 3 bases from V and 4 bases from J, with 15 bases in between. The chain's CDR3 is CAISDPGGALETQYF. The CDR3 bases are TGTGCCATCAGTGACCCTGGCGGGGCCCTAGAGACCCAGTACTTC.